This note documents a single T cell receptor (beta chain) sequence. This CDR3 region has 13 residues. From germline, CDR1 is KGHDR and CDR2 SFDVKD. Trimming stripped 5 bases from V and 5 bases from J, with 11 bases between. The data stem from a study of blood T cell repertoires in COVID-19. Study as a whole: Samples taken during acute and convalescent COVID-19 were collected in the United States, Italy and Spain.

The study drew participants aged about 18 to 89 years from fewer than 30 US areas. In the study's own analysis: The authors estimated nucleated cell counts from reference gene primer amplification. The protocol was immunoSEQ multiplex PCR, while the TCRdb copy is restricted to in-frame clones and leaves out a portion. The DNA gave D and trimming, while V, J and clone size come from that table. The profile shows approximately 240,000 clones, more than 80% of them singletons. The chain employs TRBV24-1 and TRBJ2-5, with D possibly TRBD2 on 6 matching bases. This sequence was found in a woman aged 18-35 years in a cohort exposed to, infected with or recovered from COVID-19 (not recorded which). Source material: PBMCs or T cells enriched from blood (not recorded which). The CDR3 sequence is CATSGDFGETQYF. For the CDR3, the DNA is TGTGCCACCAGTGGGGACTTCGGTGAGACCCAGTACTTC.